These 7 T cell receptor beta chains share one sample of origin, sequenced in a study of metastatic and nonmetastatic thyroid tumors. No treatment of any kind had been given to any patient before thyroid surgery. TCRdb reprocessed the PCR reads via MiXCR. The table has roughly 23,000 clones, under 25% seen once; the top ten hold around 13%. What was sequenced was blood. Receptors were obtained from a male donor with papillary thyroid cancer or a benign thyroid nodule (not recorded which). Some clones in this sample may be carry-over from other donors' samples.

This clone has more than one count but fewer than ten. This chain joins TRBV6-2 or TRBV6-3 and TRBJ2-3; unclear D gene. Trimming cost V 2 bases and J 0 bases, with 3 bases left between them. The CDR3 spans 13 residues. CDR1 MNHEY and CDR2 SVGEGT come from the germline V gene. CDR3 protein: CASSYDSTDTQYF. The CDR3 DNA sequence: TGTGCCAGCAGTTACGACAGCACAGATACGCAGTATTTT.

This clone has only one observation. CDR3 sequence: CSARDPRQGESGELFF. The CDR3 DNA reads as TGCAGTGCTAGAGATCCGAGACAGGGGGAATCCGGGGAGCTGTTTTTT. The chain is built from TRBV20-1 and TRBJ2-2; 9 bases are a match to TRBD1. V shed 0 bases and J 6 bases; nucleotides not matched to a gene: 8. Germline V CDR1 and CDR2: DFQATT, SNEGSKA (reference sequence). This CDR3 region has 16 residues.

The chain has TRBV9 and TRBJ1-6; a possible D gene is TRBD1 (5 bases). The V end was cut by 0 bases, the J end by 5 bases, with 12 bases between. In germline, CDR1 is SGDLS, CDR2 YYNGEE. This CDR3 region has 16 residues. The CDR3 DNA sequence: TGTGCCAGCAGCGTAGGCCAGGGAGAGCATAATTCACCCCTCCACTTT. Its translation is CASSVGQGEHNSPLHF.

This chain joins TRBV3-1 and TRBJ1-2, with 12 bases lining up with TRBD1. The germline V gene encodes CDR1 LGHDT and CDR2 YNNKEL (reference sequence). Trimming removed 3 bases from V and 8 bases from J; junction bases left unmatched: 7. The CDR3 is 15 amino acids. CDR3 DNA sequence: TGTGCCAGCAGCCACTGGGGACAGGGGGCGAGCGGCTACACCTTC. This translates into CASSHWGQGASGYTF. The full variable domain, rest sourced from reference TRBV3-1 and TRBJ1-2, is DTAVSQTPKYLVTQMGNDKSIKCEQNLGHDTMYWYKQDSKKFLKIMFSYNNKELIINETVPNRFSPKSPDKAHLNLHINSLELGDSAVYFCASSHWGQGASGYTFGSGTRLTVV.

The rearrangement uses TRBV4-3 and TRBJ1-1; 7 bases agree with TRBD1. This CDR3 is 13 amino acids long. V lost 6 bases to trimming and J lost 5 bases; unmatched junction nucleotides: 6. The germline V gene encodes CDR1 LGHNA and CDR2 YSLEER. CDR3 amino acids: CASRQGRGTEAFF. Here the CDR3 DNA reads TGCGCCAGCAGACAGGGGAGGGGGACTGAAGCTTTCTTT.

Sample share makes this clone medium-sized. The chain's CDR3 is CASSEGTGGVYEQYF. CDR3 DNA sequence: TGTGCCAGCAGTGAAGGGACAGGGGGCGTATACGAGCAGTACTTC. The chain is built from TRBV6-1 and TRBJ2-7; TRBD1 agrees at 11 bases. The CDR3 is made up of 15 amino acids. CDR1 is MNHNS, CDR2 SASEGT, per germline. Unmatched junction bases numbered 3, after V lost 1 base and J lost 4 bases.

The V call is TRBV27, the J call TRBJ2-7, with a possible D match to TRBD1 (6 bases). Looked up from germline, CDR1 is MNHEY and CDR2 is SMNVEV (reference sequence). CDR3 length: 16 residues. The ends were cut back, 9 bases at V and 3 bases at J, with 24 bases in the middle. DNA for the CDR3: TGTGCCAGTAGAAGAACTGGGGGCCAGGGTTTCTACGAGCAGTACTTC. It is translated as CASRRTGGQGFYEQYF.